This paragraph covers one T cell receptor beta chain sequence. What this receptor recognizes is not known. No much larger clone exists at a distance of one base, and base qualities are not known. In the germline V gene, CDR1 corresponds to MNHEY and CDR2 to SVGAGI. Trimming at the junction amounts to 6 bases on V and 10 bases on J, and the germline ends lie 15 bases apart. Including the terminal cysteine and phenylalanine, the CDR3 comprises 12 residues. The CDR3 DNA has 36 bases and is translated from base 1. Enrollment in ICON was initiated in the first half of 2016, and the last patient was enrolled in late 2018. A subcohort of under 90 patients provided fresh tumor and matched uninvolved tissue for in-depth immune analyses, with TCR sequencing among those analyses. DNA isolated from bulk tissue, without cell sorting, was used for TCR sequencing. The T-cell fraction in tumor and uninvolved lung tissue was provided by TCR sequencing with the immunoSEQ assay. Per the original workflow: In the survival analysis, patients were divided into a high T-cell fraction group (upper tertile) and a low T-cell fraction group (lower two tertiles), and the two groups were compared using a log-rank test. A signed-rank test was used to test paired tumor versus uninvolved lung differences in T-cell fraction. Entries here come from immuneACCESS through TCRdb and include only in-frame sequences with V and J called. Some clones fail to appear in such tables; in the studies checked, an unresolved V gene covers under half of the shortfall, and the cause of the remainder is unknown. The DNA was the basis for D and trimming; V, J and clone size are from that table. This sample lists several thousand clones; roughly 69% were detected once. The top ten clonotypes cover 7.1% of the sample.

The data belong to a study of tumor-infiltrating lymphocytes in localized non-small cell lung cancer (dated by TCRdb to the early 2020s). Study-wide context: The cohort covered several histologies, both smokers and never-smokers, and patients whose samples were collected after neoadjuvant chemotherapy. Each patient contributed resected tumor tissue and uninvolved lung tissue from the same patient, described as non-adjacent to the tumor. The same patients underwent several integrated assays, with TCR sequencing performed together with flow cytometry, multiplex immunofluorescence, RNA-seq, exome sequencing and proteomics. In total, the ICON cohort consisted of fewer than 180 surgical patients with localized non-small cell lung cancer who had their tumors resected. A total of 55 or so patients were included in the paired tumor versus uninvolved lung comparison of immunoSEQ T-cell fraction.

What the work shows at the level of the full study, not this receptor alone: The TCR-derived T-cell fraction showed no difference between the flow cytometry-defined immunotypes IM1 (good prognosis) and IM2 (poor prognosis). Because assay coverage varied across patients depending on available tissue quantity, TCR sequencing was performed for only a subset of the cohort. TCRbeta sequencing supported higher T cell infiltration in tumors than in uninvolved lung tissue, consistent with immunofluorescence CD3 counts. Different pieces of the same tissue were used for different assays, so technical variation could not be separated from intratumor heterogeneity.

Sample: uninvolved lung tissue not adjacent to the tumor. The chain joins TRBV6-5 to TRBJ1-1; the D gene lacks a confident call. The sequence derives from a human donor with non-small cell lung cancer. The nucleotides are TGTGCCAGCAGACCCGGGTCCGGAGGAGCTTTCTTT. Its protein is CASRPGSGGAFF.